The next 21 T cell receptor beta chains were all read from a single sample in a study of PD-L1 blockade in urothelial cancer. Sequenced by immunoSEQ multiplex PCR; TCRdb stores in-frame clones only, minus some. The table records fewer than 130,000 clones, roughly 88% of them present only once. The input for sequencing was PBMCs, taken around atezolizumab (anti-PD-L1) treatment. These receptors were collected from a man between 50 and 59 years old with urothelial cancer.

CDR3 in DNA: TGTGCCAGTAGTATAGGCCCGTTCCTACAGGGGAGGTTGTATAATGAGCAGTTCTTC. Amino acids: CASSIGPFLQGRLYNEQFF. The chain couples TRBV19 to TRBJ2-1; TRBD1 is a possible D gene (7 bases). V shed 1 base and J shed 7 bases, with 26 bases lying between them. CDR1 is LNHDA, CDR2 SQIVND, per germline (reference sequence). The CDR3 extends over 19 amino acids.

This rearrangement joins TRBV5-1 to TRBJ2-2; TRBD2 aligns across 7 bases. CDR1 and CDR2 from the germline V gene are SGHRS and YFSETQ. CDR3 length equals 15 residues. The V segment lost 4 bases and the J segment 4 bases; nucleotides outside the gene matches: 7. The CDR3 DNA reads TGCGCCAGCAGCCCGGGACTAATAAGCACCGGGGAGCTGTTTTTT. It translates to CASSPGLISTGELFF.

The sample holds one count of this clone. The chain has TRBV23-1 and TRBJ2-2; 7 bases line up with TRBD2. TRBV23-1 counts as an open reading frame of uncertain function. There are 17 residues in the CDR3. J was trimmed by 8 bases and V by 2 bases; bases with no gene match: 14. As DNA, the CDR3 is TGCGCCAGCAGTCAACCTGATCTAGCGGACCTAGTGGGGGAGCTGTTTTTT. It translates to CASSQPDLADLVGELFF.

V usage is TRBV27 and J usage is TRBJ1-2, with a tentative D call TRBD1 (6 bases). Germline V gene sequence: CDR1 MNHEY, CDR2 SMNVEV (reference sequence). This CDR3 has 14 residues. Trimming stripped 4 bases from V and 2 bases from J, with 11 bases between. CDR3 DNA sequence: TGTGCCAGCAGTTCGCCTACAGGGAACTATGGCTACACCTTC. Translation gives CASSSPTGNYGYTF.

The chain combines TRBV5-5 with TRBJ1-2, with D possibly TRBD1 on 6 matching bases. With 0 bases removed from V and 8 bases from J, the gap between germline ends came to 20 bases. The germline V gene has CDR1 SGHKS and CDR2 YYEKEE (reference sequence). There are 16 residues in the CDR3. The CDR3 reads CASSLEGDGTRYGYTF. The CDR3 nucleotides read TGTGCCAGCAGCTTGGAGGGGGACGGGACTAGGTACGGCTACACCTTC.

The genes are TRBV5-4 and TRBJ1-2; D is unresolved. The V gene lost 2 bases and the J gene lost 8 bases, with 13 bases spanning the gap. The CDR3 is 13 residues long. Germline V CDR1 and CDR2: SGHNT, YYREEE (reference sequence). This CDR3 reads CASSLGQLRGYTF. The CDR3 nucleotides are TGTGCCAGCAGCTTAGGCCAGCTGAGGGGCTACACCTTC.

The rearrangement links TRBV9 to TRBJ2-1; 7 bases are shared with TRBD2. The CDR3 is made up of 16 amino acids. The ends lost 3 bases at V and 0 bases at J; junction bases unmatched: 6. Per germline, CDR1 SGDLS and CDR2 YYNGEE. The CDR3 DNA is TGTGCCAGCAGCGCTAGCGGCCCGATCTCCTACAATGAGCAGTTCTTC. As protein: CASSASGPISYNEQFF.

V and J are TRBV28 and TRBJ2-7; TRBD1 aligns across 9 bases. CDR1 is MDHEN and CDR2 is SYDVKM in the germline V gene. The CDR3 is 15 amino acids. V shed 4 bases, J shed 1 base, and the junction held 5 bases outside the gene matches. CDR3 protein: CASSSTGTGSYEQYF. CDR3 bases: TGTGCCAGCAGTTCCACCGGGACAGGGTCCTACGAGCAGTACTTC.

This chain joins TRBV11-2 and TRBJ2-1, with 13 bases that match TRBD2. With 3 bases clipped from V and 7 bases from J, the junction kept 9 bases outside the gene matches. The length of the CDR3 is 17 residues. Per germline, CDR1 SGHAT and CDR2 FQNNGV. CDR3 coding DNA: TGTGCCAGCAGCTTCCTACTAGCGGGAGGGCTTCGTAATGAGCAGTTCTTC. Translated, it gives CASSFLLAGGLRNEQFF.

The rearrangement links TRBV27 to TRBJ2-3; 14 bases map to TRBD2. This CDR3 has 14 amino acids. V dropped 10 bases and J dropped 7; count of bases not matched to a gene: 7. The germline V gene encodes CDR1 MNHEY and CDR2 SMNVEV (reference sequence). Written as DNA, the CDR3 is TGTGCCACCGCGACTAGCGGGAGGGCAAATACGCAGTATTTT. It is translated as CATATSGRANTQYF.

This clone appeared a few times. The chain uses TRBV15 and TRBJ1-4; TRBD1 might be the D (6 bases). V was trimmed by 6 bases and J by 8 bases, leaving 16 bases between them. Germline loops: CDR1 LNHNV, CDR2 YYDKDF (reference sequence). The CDR3 consists of 14 residues. As DNA, the CDR3 is TGTGCCACCAGGGAGGGGGGGGCGTGGGAAAAACTGTTTTTT. It translates to CATREGGAWEKLFF.

This sequence joins TRBV6-5 and TRBJ2-7; the match to TRBD2 covers 8 bases. V lost 0 bases to trimming and J lost 0 bases; unmatched junction nucleotides: 1. CDR1 and CDR2 (germline): MNHEY, SVGAGI. The CDR3 loop spans 15 amino acids. CDR3 amino acids: CASSYSTSVSYEQYF. In DNA, the CDR3 is TGTGCCAGCAGTTACTCGACTAGCGTCTCCTACGAGCAGTACTTC.

The genes are TRBV6-5 and TRBJ1-2, with 10 bases aligning to TRBD1. The V and J ends lost 5 bases and 5 bases, in that order; junction bases with no gene match: 8. The germline CDR1 and CDR2 sequences are MNHEY and SVGAGI. The CDR3 runs to 15 residues. CDR3 sequence reads: CASSKGQGWRYGYTF. The CDR3 region has the DNA TGTGCCAGCAGTAAGGGACAGGGGTGGAGGTATGGCTACACCTTC.

The chain employs TRBV10-1 and TRBJ2-1; TRBD2 matches at 11 bases. Germline CDR1 reads WNHNN; CDR2 reads SYGVQD (reference sequence). The CDR3 has 13 amino acids. Trimming cost V 6 bases and J 9 bases; bases outside gene matches: 4. CDR3 loop: CASSTGTSGEQFF. DNA for the CDR3: TGCGCCAGCAGCACCGGGACTAGCGGTGAGCAGTTCTTC.

The rearrangement uses TRBV19 and TRBJ2-5; D remains unclear. The CDR3 runs to 14 residues. Deletions cut 0 bases from V and 7 bases from J, with 12 bases between. Germline loops: CDR1 LNHDA, CDR2 SQIVND (reference sequence). CDR3 coding DNA: TGTGCCAGTAGTATAGATAATAGGCCGGGGACCCAGTACTTC. It yields the protein CASSIDNRPGTQYF.

There are a few counts of this clone. V is TRBV4-1 and J is TRBJ1-3, with D hard to call. V lost 0 bases, J lost 1 base, and 13 bases lay in between. Per the germline V gene, CDR1 is MGHRA and CDR2 is YSYEKL. This CDR3 is 17 amino acids long. CDR3 nucleotide sequence: TGCGCCAGCAGCCAAGATCGATACGTGACATCTGGAAACACCATATATTTT. Protein product: CASSQDRYVTSGNTIYF.

This sequence joins TRBV7-3 and TRBJ2-1; D perhaps matches TRBD2 (6 bases). The germline CDR1 and CDR2 sequences are SGHTA and FQGTGA. This CDR3 is built from 12 residues. Trimming shortened V by 3 bases and J by 8 bases, and 8 bases separated the two germline ends. The CDR3 nucleotides read TGTGCCAGCAGCTTCGGGGGAGATGAGCAGTTCTTC. It translates to CASSFGGDEQFF.

V usage is TRBV7-2 and J usage is TRBJ2-2; TRBD2 aligns across 8 bases. The J segment lost 9 bases and the V segment lost 5 bases, leaving 11 bases of the junction unmatched. Germline CDR1 and CDR2: SGHTA and FQGNSA. CDR3 length: 15 amino acids. The CDR3 DNA sequence: TGTGCCAGCAGCGGACGCAGCGGGAGAGCGCGGGAGCTGTTTTTT. It yields the protein CASSGRSGRARELFF.

The chain recombines TRBV5-1 with TRBJ1-3, with a possible D match to TRBD1 (6 bases). Germline loops: CDR1 SGHRS, CDR2 YFSETQ. Deletions cut 7 bases from V and 4 bases from J, with 12 bases between. The CDR3 has 13 amino acids. CDR3 in DNA: TGCGCCAGCGGCAGGGGAGAAGGAAACACCATATATTTT. This sequence encodes CASGRGEGNTIYF.

V and J are TRBV6-5 and TRBJ2-1; 8 bases map to TRBD1. Trimming cost V 11 bases and J 0 bases; bases outside gene matches: 3. Germline CDR1 MNHEY, CDR2 SVGAGI. The CDR3 totals 13 residues. CDR3 bases: TGTGCCGTAGGACAGGGCTCCTACAATGAGCAGTTCTTC. It specifies CAVGQGSYNEQFF.

The V and J genes are TRBV18 and TRBJ2-1; 8 nucleotides align to TRBD1. The J segment lost 6 bases and the V segment lost 0 bases, leaving 10 bases of the junction unmatched. Per germline, CDR1 KGHSH and CDR2 LQKENI. CDR3 length: 17 amino acids. The CDR3 bases are TGTGCCAGCTCACCACCCTCGGGACAGGCCTTCCTCAATGAGCAGTTCTTC. This translates into CASSPPSGQAFLNEQFF.